This TCR beta chain is from a study of blood T cell repertoires in COVID-19. As for the study in general: The samples span acute and convalescent COVID-19 from the United States, Italy and Spain. T cells, B-cell-depleted T cells, or PBMCs provided the cDNA or gDNA that served as material.

This clone was detected only once. The CDR3 spans 14 residues. Between the trimmed V and J ends, which lost 6 bases and 3 bases, there was a span of 14 bases. In germline, CDR1 is SNHLY, CDR2 FYNNEI. Original analysis: Counts of nucleated cells, estimated from reference gene primer amplification, were obtained. The repertoire was sequenced with immunoSEQ multiplex PCR; TCRdb's copy has only in-frame clones and lacks some. The V and J calls and clone size are taken from that table; D and trimming were inferred from the DNA. The data show around 300,000 clones, roughly 90% seen once. The J gene is TRBJ1-2, the V gene TRBV2; D is unclear. The receptor's source is a woman younger than 45 with active or convalescent COVID-19. Sequenced input: peripheral blood. CDR3 sequence reads: CASRPDGLDYGYTF. The CDR3 nucleotides are TGTGCCAGCAGACCCGACGGACTGGACTATGGCTACACCTTC.